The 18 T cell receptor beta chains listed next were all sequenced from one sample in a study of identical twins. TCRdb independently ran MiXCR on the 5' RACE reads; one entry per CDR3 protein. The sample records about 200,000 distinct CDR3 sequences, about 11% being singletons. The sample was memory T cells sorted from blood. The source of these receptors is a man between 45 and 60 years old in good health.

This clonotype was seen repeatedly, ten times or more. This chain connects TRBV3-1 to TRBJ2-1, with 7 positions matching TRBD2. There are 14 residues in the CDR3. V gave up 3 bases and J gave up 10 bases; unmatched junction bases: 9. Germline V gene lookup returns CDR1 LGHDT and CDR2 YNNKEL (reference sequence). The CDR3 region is CASSQSSGLNEQFF. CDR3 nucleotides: TGTGCCAGCAGCCAGTCTAGCGGCCTCAACGAGCAGTTCTTC.

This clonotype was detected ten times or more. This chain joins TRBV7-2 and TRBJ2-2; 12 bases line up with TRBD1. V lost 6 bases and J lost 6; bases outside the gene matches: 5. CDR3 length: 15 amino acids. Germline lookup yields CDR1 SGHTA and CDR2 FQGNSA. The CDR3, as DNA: TGTGCCAGCAGGCCCGGGACAGGGGGCTCCGGGGAGCTGTTTTTT. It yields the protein CASRPGTGGSGELFF.

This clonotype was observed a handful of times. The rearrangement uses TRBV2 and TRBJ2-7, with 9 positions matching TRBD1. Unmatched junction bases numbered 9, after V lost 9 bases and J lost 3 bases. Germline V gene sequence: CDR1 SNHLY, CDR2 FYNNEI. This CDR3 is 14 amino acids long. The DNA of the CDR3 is TGTGCCAGTAAAAGACAGGGGGGGGTCTACGAGCAGTACTTC. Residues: CASKRQGGVYEQYF.

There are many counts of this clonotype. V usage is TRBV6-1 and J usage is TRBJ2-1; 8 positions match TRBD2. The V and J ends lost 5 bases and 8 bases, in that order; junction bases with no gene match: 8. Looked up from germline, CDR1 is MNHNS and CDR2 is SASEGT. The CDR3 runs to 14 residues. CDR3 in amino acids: CASSSREGPHEQFF. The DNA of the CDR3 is TGTGCCAGCAGTAGCCGGGAGGGCCCCCATGAGCAGTTCTTC.

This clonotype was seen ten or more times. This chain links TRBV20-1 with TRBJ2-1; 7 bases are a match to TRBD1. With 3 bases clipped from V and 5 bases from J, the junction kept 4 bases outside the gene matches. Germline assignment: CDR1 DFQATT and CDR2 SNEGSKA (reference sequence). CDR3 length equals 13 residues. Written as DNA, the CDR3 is TGCAGTGCTAGCGGACAGGCTAACAATGAGCAGTTCTTC. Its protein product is CSASGQANNEQFF.

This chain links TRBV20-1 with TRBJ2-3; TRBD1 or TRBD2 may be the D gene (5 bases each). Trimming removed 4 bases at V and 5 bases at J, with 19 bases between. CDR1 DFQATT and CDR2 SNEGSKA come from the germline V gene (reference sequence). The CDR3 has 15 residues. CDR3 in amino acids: CSAIKLGLGVDTQYF. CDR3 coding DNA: TGCAGTGCTATTAAACTAGGCCTAGGGGTAGATACGCAGTATTTT.

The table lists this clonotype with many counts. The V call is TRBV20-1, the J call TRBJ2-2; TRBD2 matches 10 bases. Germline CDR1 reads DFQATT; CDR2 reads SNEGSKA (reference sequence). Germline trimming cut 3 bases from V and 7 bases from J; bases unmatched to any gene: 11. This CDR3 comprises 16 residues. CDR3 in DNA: TGCAGTGCTAGGAGTACAGCGGGAGGGCATCACGGGGAGCTGTTTTTT. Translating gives CSARSTAGGHHGELFF.

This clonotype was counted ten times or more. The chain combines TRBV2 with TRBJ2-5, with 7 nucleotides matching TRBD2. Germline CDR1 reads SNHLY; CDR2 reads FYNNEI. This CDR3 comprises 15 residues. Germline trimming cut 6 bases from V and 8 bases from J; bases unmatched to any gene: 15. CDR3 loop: CASSPNRGEKRTQYF. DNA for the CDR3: TGTGCCAGCAGCCCAAACCGGGGGGAGAAGAGAACCCAGTACTTC. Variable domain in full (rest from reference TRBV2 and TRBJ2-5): EPEVTQTPSHQVTQMGQEVILRCVPISNHLYFYWYRQILGQKVEFLVSFYNNEISEKSEIFDDQFSVERPDGSNFTLKIRSTKLEDSAMYFCASSPNRGEKRTQYFGPGTRLLVL.

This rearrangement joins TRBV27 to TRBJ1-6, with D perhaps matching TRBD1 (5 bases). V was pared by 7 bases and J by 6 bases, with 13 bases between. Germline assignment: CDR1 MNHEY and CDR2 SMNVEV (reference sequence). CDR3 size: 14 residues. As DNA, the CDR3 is TGTGCCAGCACCCGCGCGGGGACTAATTCACCCCTCCACTTT. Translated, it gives CASTRAGTNSPLHF.

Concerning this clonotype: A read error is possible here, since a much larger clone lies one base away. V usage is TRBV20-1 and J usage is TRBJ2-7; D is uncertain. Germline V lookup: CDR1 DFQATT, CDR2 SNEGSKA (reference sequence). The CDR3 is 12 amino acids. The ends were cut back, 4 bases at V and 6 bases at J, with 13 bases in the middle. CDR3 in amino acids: CSATQAQCEQYF. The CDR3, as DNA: TGCAGTGCTACGCAGGCTCAGTGCGAGCAGTACTTC.

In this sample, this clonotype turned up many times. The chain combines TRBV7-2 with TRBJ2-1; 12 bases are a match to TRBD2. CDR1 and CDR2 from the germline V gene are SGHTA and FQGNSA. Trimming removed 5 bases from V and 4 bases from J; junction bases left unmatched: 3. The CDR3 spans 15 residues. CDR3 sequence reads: CASSPTSGGYNEQFF. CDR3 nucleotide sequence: TGTGCCAGCAGCCCGACTAGCGGGGGTTACAATGAGCAGTTCTTC.

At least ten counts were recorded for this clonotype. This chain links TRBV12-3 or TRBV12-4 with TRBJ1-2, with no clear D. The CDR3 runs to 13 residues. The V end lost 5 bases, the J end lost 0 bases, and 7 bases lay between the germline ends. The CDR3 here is CASSPISNYGYTF. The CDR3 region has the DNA TGTGCCAGCAGTCCAATTTCTAACTATGGCTACACCTTC.

CDR3 residues: CASSWDRGSSGYTF. The CDR3, as DNA: TGCGCCAGCAGCTGGGACAGGGGATCCTCTGGCTACACCTTC. The V call is TRBV5-1, the J call TRBJ1-2, with TRBD1 identical over 10 bases. The CDR3 spans 14 residues. Germline values: CDR1 SGHRS, CDR2 YFSETQ. Trimming cost V 3 bases and J 7 bases; bases outside gene matches: 6.

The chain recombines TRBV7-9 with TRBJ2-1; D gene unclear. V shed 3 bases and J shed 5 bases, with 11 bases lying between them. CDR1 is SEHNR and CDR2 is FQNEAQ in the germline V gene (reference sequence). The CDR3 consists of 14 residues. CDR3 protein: CASSLRNYNNEQFF. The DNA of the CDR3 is TGTGCCAGCAGCTTGAGGAATTACAACAATGAGCAGTTCTTC.

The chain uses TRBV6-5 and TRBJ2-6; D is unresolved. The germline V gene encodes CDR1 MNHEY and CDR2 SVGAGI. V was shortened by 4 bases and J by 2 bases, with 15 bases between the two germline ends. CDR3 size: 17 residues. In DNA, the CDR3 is TGTGCCAGCAGTTCGACGGCCATTGCGACTGGGGCCAACGTCCTGACTTTC. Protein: CASSSTAIATGANVLTF.

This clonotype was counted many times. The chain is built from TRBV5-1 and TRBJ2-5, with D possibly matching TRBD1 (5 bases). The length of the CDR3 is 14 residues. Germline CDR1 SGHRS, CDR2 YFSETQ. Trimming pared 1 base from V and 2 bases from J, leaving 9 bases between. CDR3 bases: TGCGCCAGCAGCTTGATTGCAGGGCAAGAGACCCAGTACTTC. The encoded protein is CASSLIAGQETQYF.

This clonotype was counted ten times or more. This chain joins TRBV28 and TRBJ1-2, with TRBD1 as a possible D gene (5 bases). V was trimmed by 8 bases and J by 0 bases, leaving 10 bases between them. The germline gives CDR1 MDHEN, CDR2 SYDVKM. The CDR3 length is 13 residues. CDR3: CASGDSTNYGYTF. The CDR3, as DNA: TGTGCCAGCGGGGACTCTACTAACTATGGCTACACCTTC.

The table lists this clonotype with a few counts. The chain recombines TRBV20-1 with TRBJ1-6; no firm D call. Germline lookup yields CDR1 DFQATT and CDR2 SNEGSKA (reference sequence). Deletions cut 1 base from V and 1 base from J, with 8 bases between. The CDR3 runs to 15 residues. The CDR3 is CSARVVGSYNSPLHF. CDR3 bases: TGCAGTGCTAGAGTTGTGGGGTCCTATAATTCACCCCTCCACTTT.